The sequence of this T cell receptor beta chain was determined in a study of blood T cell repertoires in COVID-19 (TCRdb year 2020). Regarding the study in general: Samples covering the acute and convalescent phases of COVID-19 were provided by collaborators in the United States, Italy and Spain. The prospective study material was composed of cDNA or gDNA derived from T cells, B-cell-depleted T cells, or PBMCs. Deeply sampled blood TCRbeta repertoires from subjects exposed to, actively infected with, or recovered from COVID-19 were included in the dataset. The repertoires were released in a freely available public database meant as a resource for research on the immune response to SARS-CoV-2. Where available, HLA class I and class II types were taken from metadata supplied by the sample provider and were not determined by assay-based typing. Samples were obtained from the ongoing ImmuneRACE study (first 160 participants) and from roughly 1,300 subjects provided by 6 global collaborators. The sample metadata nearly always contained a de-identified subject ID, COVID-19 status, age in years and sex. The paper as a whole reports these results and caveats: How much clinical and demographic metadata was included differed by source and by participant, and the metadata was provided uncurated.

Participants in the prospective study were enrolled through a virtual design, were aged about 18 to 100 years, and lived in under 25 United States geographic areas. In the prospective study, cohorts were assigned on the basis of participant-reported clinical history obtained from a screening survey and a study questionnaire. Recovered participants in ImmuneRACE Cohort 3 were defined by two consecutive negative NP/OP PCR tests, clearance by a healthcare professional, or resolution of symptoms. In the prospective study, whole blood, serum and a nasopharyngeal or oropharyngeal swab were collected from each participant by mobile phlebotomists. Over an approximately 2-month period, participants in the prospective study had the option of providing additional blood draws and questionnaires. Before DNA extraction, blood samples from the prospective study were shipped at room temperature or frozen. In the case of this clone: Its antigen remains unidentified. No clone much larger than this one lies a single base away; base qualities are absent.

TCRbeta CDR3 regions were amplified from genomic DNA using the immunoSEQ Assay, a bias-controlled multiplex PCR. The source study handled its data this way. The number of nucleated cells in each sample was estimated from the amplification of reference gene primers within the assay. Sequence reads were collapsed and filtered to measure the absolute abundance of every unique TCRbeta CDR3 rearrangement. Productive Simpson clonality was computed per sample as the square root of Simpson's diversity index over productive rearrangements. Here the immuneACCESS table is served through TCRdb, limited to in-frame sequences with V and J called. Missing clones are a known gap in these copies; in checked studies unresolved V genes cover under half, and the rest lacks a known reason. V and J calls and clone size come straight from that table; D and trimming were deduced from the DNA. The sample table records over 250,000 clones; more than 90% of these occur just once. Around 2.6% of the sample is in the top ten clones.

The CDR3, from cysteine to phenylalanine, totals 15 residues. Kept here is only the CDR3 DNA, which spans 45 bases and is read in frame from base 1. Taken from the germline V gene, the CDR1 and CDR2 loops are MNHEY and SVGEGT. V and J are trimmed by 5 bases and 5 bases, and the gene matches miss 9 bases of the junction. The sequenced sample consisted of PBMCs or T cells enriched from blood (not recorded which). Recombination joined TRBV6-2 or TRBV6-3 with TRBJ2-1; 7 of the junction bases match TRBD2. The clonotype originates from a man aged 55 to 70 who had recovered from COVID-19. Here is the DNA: TGTGCCAGCAGTCAGCGGGGTAACCCAAACAATGAGCAGTTCTTC. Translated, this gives CASSQRGNPNNEQFF.